These T cell receptor beta chains were read from a single sample in a study of blood T cell repertoires in COVID-19. Generated by immunoSEQ multiplex PCR, the TCRdb table keeps only in-frame clones and is missing some. The data contain approximately 170,000 clones, approximately 86% of them singletons. The sequencing sample was made of peripheral blood. Receptors originate from a man aged 60 to 69 who had recovered from COVID-19. CDR3s include the opening cysteine and the closing phenylalanine or tryptophan. Each record gives: clone size, D gene, V gene, J gene, CDR3 DNA, CDR3 protein. The D gene is left open where the match is weak. Size is omitted from some rows. Given values are once, few, many or a class for expanded clones.

>-|TRBD1|TRBV12-3/TRBV12-4|TRBJ2-5
TGTGCCAGCAGGACAGGGGAAGAGACCCAGTACTTC
CASRTGEETQYF
>-|-|TRBV19|TRBJ1-5
TGTGCCAGTAGTAAGGGACATCGGGACCATTATAGCAATCAGCCCCAGCATTTT
CASSKGHRDHYSNQPQHF
>-|-|TRBV5-4|TRBJ2-2
TGTGCCAGCAGCTTGCGGGGAAGCACCGGGGAGCTGTTTTTT
CASSLRGSTGELFF
>once|-|TRBV10-3|TRBJ1-6
TGTGCCATCAGTGAGTCGATGGAGGATTCACCCCTCCACTTT
CAISESMEDSPLHF
>-|TRBD2|TRBV7-3|TRBJ2-3
TGTGCCAGCAGCTTAACGGCTAGCGGGGGCCCTCGTGCTGATACGCAGTATTTT
CASSLTASGGPRADTQYF
>once|TRBD2|TRBV27|TRBJ2-5
TGTGCCACCGGACTAGCGGGGACCCCCGAGACCCAGTACTTC
CATGLAGTPETQYF
>once|TRBD1|TRBV27|TRBJ1-2
TGTGCCAGCAGGGGCACAGGGGGCAACTATGGCTACACCTTC
CASRGTGGNYGYTF
>-|TRBD1|TRBV29-1|TRBJ2-5
TGCAGCGTTACTCTACAGGGGGCTCAGGAGACCCAGTACTTC
CSVTLQGAQETQYF
>-|TRBD1|TRBV9|TRBJ1-6
TGTGCCAGCAGCGTCGGAGGGGGCGCGGGGAATTCACCCCTCCACTTT
CASSVGGGAGNSPLHF
>-|TRBD1|TRBV19|TRBJ1-3
TGTGCCAGTAACAACAGGGGAACAACTGGAAACACCATATATTTT
CASNNRGTTGNTIYF
>-|-|TRBV3-1/TRBV3-2|TRBJ1-1
TGTGCCAGCAGTCAACCCGACGGGATCACTGAAGCTTTCTTT
CASSQPDGITEAFF
>-|TRBD1|TRBV28|TRBJ1-6
TGTGCCAGCAGTTCTGGACAGGTTGAGGATAATTCACCCCTCCACTTT
CASSSGQVEDNSPLHF
>-|TRBD2|TRBV19|TRBJ2-3
TGTGCCAGTCGTAGCGGGGGTACCACAGATACGCAGTATTTT
CASRSGGTTDTQYF